Below are 15 T cell receptor beta chains sequenced from a single sample in a study of metastatic and nonmetastatic thyroid tumors. Thyroid surgery was performed in patients who had received no treatment beforehand. TCRdb re-analyzed the PCR reads through MiXCR. The sample records fewer than 15,000 clones, 26% being singletons. The sequenced material came from tumor tissue. All receptors derive from a female donor with papillary thyroid cancer or a benign thyroid nodule (not recorded which). Some clones in this sample may be carry-over from other donors' samples.

The chain is built from TRBV5-1 and TRBJ1-5; D possibly corresponds to TRBD1 (5 bases). This CDR3 contains 14 residues. The V end lost 3 bases, the J end lost 10 bases, and 17 bases lay between the germline ends. The germline V gene encodes CDR1 SGHRS and CDR2 YFSETQ. The CDR3 loop is CASSSGQDGHPQHF. CDR3 coding DNA: TGCGCCAGCAGCTCCGGACAAGACGGTCATCCCCAGCATTTT.

This clone is medium-sized in the sample. One junction end disagrees with the germline gene, perhaps due to a read error. V usage is TRBV6-2 or TRBV6-3 and J usage is TRBJ2-2; 7 bases line up with TRBD1. The CDR3 contains 14 residues. CDR1 is MNHEY, CDR2 SVGEGT, per germline. The CDR3 sequence: CATTEGAWTGKLFF. The CDR3 region has the DNA TGTGCCACCACCGAGGGGGCGTGGACCGGGAAGCTGTTTTTT.

This clone was found many times. The chain has TRBV27 and TRBJ2-5; D is undetermined. V was cut by 9 bases and J by 2 bases, with 19 bases left in between. CDR3 size: 15 residues. Germline V gives CDR1 MNHEY, CDR2 SMNVEV (reference sequence). CDR3 residues: CASRTVRSEQETQYF. The CDR3, as DNA: TGTGCCAGTCGTACAGTGCGCAGCGAGCAAGAGACCCAGTACTTC.

By sample fraction, this clone is medium-sized (0.01 to 0.1%). The CDR3 DNA is TGTGCCAGCAGTTTGGGGGGACAGGGAACCGGGGAGCTGTTTTTT. This encodes CASSLGGQGTGELFF. The rearrangement joins TRBV12-3 or TRBV12-4 to TRBJ2-2; 9 nucleotides agree with TRBD1. CDR3 length: 15 residues. J gave up 5 bases and V 3 bases, and 4 bases lay outside the gene matches.

This clone was observed at least ten times. The V gene is TRBV20-1, the J gene TRBJ1-2, with D possibly TRBD1 on 5 matching bases. V lost 3 bases, J lost 6 bases, and 23 bases lay in between. Germline loops: CDR1 DFQATT, CDR2 SNEGSKA (reference sequence). The CDR3 spans 16 residues. The CDR3 loop reads CSASDRGSLYSNGYTF. The CDR3 coding sequence is TGCAGTGCTAGTGATAGGGGATCCCTCTATTCCAATGGCTACACCTTC.

By proportion, this clone is medium-sized (0.01 to 0.1%). The chain employs TRBV28 and TRBJ2-1; tentative D call: TRBD1 (7 bases). There are 15 residues in the CDR3. Deletions cut 5 bases from V and 7 bases from J, with 18 bases between. CDR1 is MDHEN and CDR2 is SYDVKM in the germline V gene. CDR3 nucleotide sequence: TGTGCCAGCAGTCCCCCCCCGACAGGGAGGAATGAGCAGTTCTTC. Encoded protein: CASSPPPTGRNEQFF.

This clone is medium-sized in the sample. In the same sample, other DNA sequences code for this CDR3. The chain employs TRBV12-3 or TRBV12-4 and TRBJ2-7; 12 nucleotides align to TRBD2. Trimming took 0 bases from V and 5 from J; bases not matched to a gene: 8. The CDR3 sequence is 17 residues long. The CDR3 nucleotides are TGTGCCAGCAGTTTAGCTAACCTAGCGGGAGGGCCCCACGAGCAGTACTTC. Translated, it gives CASSLANLAGGPHEQYF.

This clone was found a few times. At one boundary the junction diverges from the germline segment, which might be a read error. The V and J genes are TRBV28 and TRBJ1-6; TRBD1 aligns across 10 bases. This CDR3 spans 16 amino acids. CDR1 is MDHEN, CDR2 SYDVKM, per germline. Written as DNA, the CDR3 is TGTCCCAGCAGCGTGAGACAGGGGGCCATAGGGGAGACCCTCCACTTT. Translation gives CPSSVRQGAIGETLHF. Drawing the rest from reference TRBV28 and TRBJ1-6, the complete variable domain is DVKVTQSSRYLVKRTGEKVFLECVQDMDHENMFWYRQDPGLGLRLIYFSYDVKMKEKGDIPEGYSVSREKKERFSLILESASTNQTSMYLCPSSVRQGAIGETLHFGNGTRLTVT.

This clone has ten or more counts. The chain carries TRBV3-1 and TRBJ1-1; D is possibly TRBD1 (5 bases). The CDR3 is 12 amino acids. Germline CDR1 reads LGHDT; CDR2 reads YNNKEL (reference sequence). Trimming took off 0 bases at V and 10 bases at J, with 9 bases between the two ends. This chain's CDR3 is CASSQEGPGAFF. DNA of the CDR3: TGTGCCAGCAGCCAAGAGGGGCCTGGAGCTTTCTTT.

Details on this clone: At one end the junction does not follow the germline gene, possibly because of a read error. This chain connects TRBV5-1 to TRBJ1-4; D remains unclear. The CDR3 contains 14 residues. The germline V gene encodes CDR1 SGHRS and CDR2 YFSETQ. The CDR3 sequence is CASSPEATNEKLLF. CDR3 in DNA: TGCGCCAGCAGCCCCGAAGCGACTAACGAAAAACTGCTTTTT.

This clone has ten or more counts. This sequence joins TRBV18 and TRBJ2-3; possibly TRBD2 for D (5 bases). This CDR3 spans 15 amino acids. V lost 2 bases and J lost 3, with 12 bases in between. Germline lookup yields CDR1 KGHSH and CDR2 LQKENI. The CDR3 here is CASSPSAVATDTQYF. The CDR3 DNA follows: TGTGCCAGCTCACCATCGGCGGTAGCGACAGATACGCAGTATTTT.

The CDR3 DNA follows: TGCGCCAGCGGGGGACTATCGGCAGGGCCTGGGGAGACCCAGTACTTC. Translating it yields CASGGLSAGPGETQYF. This chain joins TRBV5-1 and TRBJ2-5; TRBD2 aligns across 7 bases. CDR1 and CDR2 (germline): SGHRS, YFSETQ. The length of the CDR3 is 16 residues. Germline trimming cut 7 bases from V and 5 bases from J; bases unmatched to any gene: 17.

The V and J genes are TRBV5-1 and TRBJ1-3, with D uncertain. The V and J ends lost 4 bases and 10 bases respectively, with 18 bases between them. The germline CDR1 and CDR2 sequences are SGHRS and YFSETQ. CDR3 length: 14 residues. Written as DNA, the CDR3 is TGCGCCAGCAGCCCAGACGGCTCTGGAATGACCATATATTTT. Translation gives CASSPDGSGMTIYF. Drawing the rest from reference TRBV5-1 and TRBJ1-3, the complete variable domain is KAGVTQTPRYLIKTRGQQVTLSCSPISGHRSVSWYQQTPGQGLQFLFEYFSETQRNKGNFPGRFSGRQFSNSRSEMNVSTLELGDSALYLCASSPDGSGMTIYFGEGSWLTVV.

This clone was detected only a few times. A much larger clone is a single base away; this may be a read error. The chain uses TRBV15 and TRBJ2-6, with D hard to call. Germline CDR1 and CDR2: LNHNV and YYDKDF (reference sequence). This CDR3 region has 15 residues. Trimming cost V 0 bases and J 1 base, with 4 bases left between them. CDR3 DNA sequence: TGTGCCACCAGCAGAGAAGTGTCTGGGGCCAACGTCCTGACTTTC. Its translation: CATSREVSGANVLTF.

At least ten counts were recorded for this clone. The chain combines TRBV10-3 with TRBJ1-1; 9 nucleotides align to TRBD1. Germline CDR1 is ENHRY and CDR2 is SYGVKD. This CDR3 spans 15 amino acids. The V gene end was trimmed by 4 bases and the J gene end by 1 base; junction bases not matched to a gene: 4. The CDR3 sequence is CAISGGQGGNTEAFF. As DNA, the CDR3 is TGTGCCATCAGTGGGGGACAGGGCGGGAACACTGAAGCTTTCTTT.